Sequencing of this T cell receptor beta chain was carried out in a study of OX40 agonist ivuxolimab in advanced cancers. Study in general: Checkpoint inhibitors had been given previously to around 38% of patients. The study reported partial responses in three patients: one hepatocellular carcinoma, two cutaneous melanoma. Overall study results and limits: Blood T cells, both CD4+ and CD8+, expanded clonally by week 6 at 0.1 to 3.0 mg/kg. Some nonresponders also had low normalized T-cell clonal expansion.

Produced via immunoSEQ multiplex PCR; TCRdb's table is partial and in-frame only. The repertoire holds about 58,000 clones, with 70% to 90% as singletons. J lost 15 bases, V lost 5 bases, and 15 bases had no gene match. CDR3 size: 14 residues. Per germline, CDR1 SGHRS and CDR2 YFSETQ. Note on this clone: Antigen: not known.

The chain employs TRBV5-1 and TRBJ2-1, with 9 bases matching TRBD1. Here the sequenced sample was CD4+ or CD8+ T cells sorted from blood, taken in a trial of the OX40 agonist ivuxolimab. The sequence derives from an adult with an advanced solid tumor such as melanoma, head and neck, liver or kidney cancer. CDR3 sequence reads: CASSPGQGLPRWFF. The CDR3 DNA sequence: TGCGCCAGCAGTCCGGGACAGGGTCTCCCTAGGTGGTTCTTC.